Reported below is one TCR beta chain. The antigen remains undetermined. This entry belongs to a study of T cell responses to AZD1222 COVID-19 vaccine. Method: immunoSEQ multiplex PCR; TCRdb's copy keeps in-frame clones and lacks some. The data show about 140,000 clones, 70% to 90% seen once. Study-level points and caveats: Regions 160-218 and 743-854 dominated among vaccine-associated CD4 TCRs spanning spike. Baseline antibody screening turned up just a handful of seropositive AZD1222 recipients. Compared with day 0, the breadth and depth of the Spike-specific TCR repertoire rose significantly after two doses of AZD1222. Targeting of unmutated variant regions was reportedly seen in nearly half of spike-specific TCRs.

Germline V CDR1 and CDR2: GTSNPN, SVGIG (reference sequence). The V end lost 5 bases, the J end lost 2 bases, and 10 bases lay between the germline ends. The CDR3 totals 12 residues. Material: peripheral blood, obtained on day 0 of AZD1222 vaccination. The TCR was taken from an adult in good health. The rearrangement uses TRBV30 and TRBJ2-7; no clear D. CDR3 protein: CAWAYAAYEQYF. DNA of the CDR3: TGTGCCTGGGCTTATGCGGCCTACGAGCAGTACTTC.